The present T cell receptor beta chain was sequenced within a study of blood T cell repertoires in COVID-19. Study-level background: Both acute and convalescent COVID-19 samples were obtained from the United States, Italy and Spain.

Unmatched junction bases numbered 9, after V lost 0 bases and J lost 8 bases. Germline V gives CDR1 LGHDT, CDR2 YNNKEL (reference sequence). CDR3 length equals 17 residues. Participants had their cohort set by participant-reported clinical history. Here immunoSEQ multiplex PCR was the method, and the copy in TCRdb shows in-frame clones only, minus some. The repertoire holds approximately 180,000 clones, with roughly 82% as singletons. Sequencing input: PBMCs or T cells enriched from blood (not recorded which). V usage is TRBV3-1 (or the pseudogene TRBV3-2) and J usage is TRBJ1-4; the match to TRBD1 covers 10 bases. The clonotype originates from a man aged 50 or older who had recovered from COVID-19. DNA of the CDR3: TGTGCCAGCAGCCAAGAGGGGTCCGGGACAGGGGCCGAAAAACTGTTTTTT. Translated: CASSQEGSGTGAEKLFF.